This entry lists 22 T cell receptor beta chains sequenced from one sample in a study of patients with pleural tuberculosis. Using its own MiXCR run on the reads, TCRdb lists one record per CDR3 protein. The sample consists of around 50,000 distinct CDR3 sequences, about 6.8% of them appearing once. Receptor source: a human donor with pleural tuberculosis.

In its sample, this clonotype was seen many times. The chain has TRBV6-2 or TRBV6-3 and TRBJ2-5; D gene ambiguous. The CDR3 spans 12 residues. Trimming pared 2 bases from V and 7 bases from J, leaving 8 bases between. CDR1 MNHEY and CDR2 SVGEGT come from the germline V gene. The CDR3 DNA follows: TGTGCCAGCAGTTACCCACCCCCGACCCAGTACTTC. It translates to CASSYPPPTQYF.

In this sample, this clonotype turned up many times. The chain couples TRBV19 to TRBJ1-1; TRBD1 might be the D (5 bases). Trimming took off 5 bases at V and 1 base at J, with 8 bases between the two ends. Germline V gene sequence: CDR1 LNHDA, CDR2 SQIVND (reference sequence). The CDR3 runs 13 residues. The chain's CDR3 is CASSPGANTEAFF. In DNA, the CDR3 is TGTGCCAGTAGTCCCGGGGCGAACACTGAAGCTTTCTTT.

This clonotype appeared many times. V and J are TRBV20-1 and TRBJ2-1; D tentatively reads TRBD1 or TRBD2 (5 bases each). The CDR3 covers 12 residues. Germline V gene sequence: CDR1 DFQATT, CDR2 SNEGSKA (reference sequence). Trimming left V 4 bases short and J 15 bases short, with 19 bases between. CDR3 sequence (DNA): TGCAGTGCTACCCTACCCGGGACCCAGGGGTTCTTC. Translation: CSATLPGTQGFF.

This clonotype was seen repeatedly, ten times or more. The chain has TRBV4-2 and TRBJ2-3; TRBD1 might be the D (5 bases). The V end was cut by 0 bases, the J end by 2 bases, with 6 bases between. From germline, CDR1 is LGHNA and CDR2 YNFKEQ. The CDR3 contains 14 residues. CDR3 region: CASSQEGDTDTQYF. CDR3 DNA sequence: TGTGCCAGCAGCCAAGAAGGGGACACAGATACGCAGTATTTT.

This clonotype appeared a few times. V gene TRBV29-1 combines with J gene TRBJ2-3; D tentatively reads TRBD1 or TRBD2 (5 bases each). The CDR3 covers 14 residues. Germline loops: CDR1 SQVTM, CDR2 ANQGSEA. V lost 5 bases to trimming and J lost 11 bases, with 23 bases between them. The CDR3 sequence is CSVQSGTVAIGQYF. CDR3 coding DNA: TGCAGCGTTCAATCCGGGACGGTGGCCATCGGGCAGTATTTT.

This clonotype has only a few counts. The chain joins TRBV19 to TRBJ2-5; 9 bases align to TRBD2. Germline assignment: CDR1 LNHDA and CDR2 SQIVND (reference sequence). This CDR3 is built from 12 residues. V lost 11 bases and J lost 4; bases outside the gene matches: 5. CDR3 sequence: CAVGTSRETQYF. Written as DNA, the CDR3 is TGTGCCGTAGGGACTAGCAGAGAGACCCAGTACTTC.

This clonotype was counted at least ten times. This CDR3 is CASSLLWGNEQFF. Here the CDR3 DNA reads TGTGCCAGCAGCTTATTATGGGGGAATGAGCAGTTCTTC. The rearrangement links TRBV11-2 to TRBJ2-1, with D perhaps matching TRBD1 or TRBD2 (5 bases each). The CDR3 is 13 residues long. V lost 2 bases and J lost 7, with 9 bases in between. CDR1 is SGHAT and CDR2 is FQNNGV in the germline V gene.

In this sample, this clonotype turned up many times. This chain joins TRBV6-2 or TRBV6-3 and TRBJ2-1; D is possibly TRBD1 (5 bases). CDR1 is MNHEY and CDR2 is SVGEGT in the germline V gene. Trimming shortened V by 2 bases and J by 1 base, and 18 bases separated the two germline ends. CDR3 length: 18 amino acids. CDR3 nucleotide sequence: TGTGCCAGCAGTTACCCGAGAATTAGGGGATATTCCTACAATGAGCAGTTCTTC. This gives the protein CASSYPRIRGYSYNEQFF.

In its sample, this clonotype was seen many times. The V gene is TRBV20-1, the J gene TRBJ2-3; D call uncertain. The CDR3 has 15 amino acids. CDR1 and CDR2 from the germline V gene are DFQATT and SNEGSKA (reference sequence). The V end lost 3 bases, the J end lost 0 bases, and 13 bases lay between the germline ends. The CDR3 loop is CSASGIVSSTDTQYF. As DNA, the CDR3 is TGCAGTGCTAGCGGCATAGTATCAAGCACAGATACGCAGTATTTT.

The table lists this clonotype with a few counts. The rearrangement uses TRBV9 and TRBJ1-2; TRBD1 matches at 10 bases. CDR3 length: 15 residues. Losses at the gene ends were 2 bases for V and 9 bases for J; bases not matched to a gene: 10. CDR1 SGDLS and CDR2 YYNGEE come from the germline V gene. CDR3 DNA: TGTGCCAGCAGCGTCCCGACGGACAGGGGGTTTCGCTACACCTTC. Its protein is CASSVPTDRGFRYTF.

This clonotype came up many times. V and J are TRBV20-1 and TRBJ2-7; D perhaps matches TRBD2 (5 bases). Germline lookup yields CDR1 DFQATT and CDR2 SNEGSKA (reference sequence). The germline V and J ends were trimmed by 1 base and 2 bases, with 12 bases remaining between them. CDR3 length equals 14 residues. CDR3 region: CSARGRQTTYEQYF. The CDR3 nucleotides are TGCAGTGCTAGAGGACGGCAGACTACCTACGAGCAGTACTTC.

This clonotype was seen a few times. The gene calls are TRBV19 and TRBJ1-1; a possible D gene is TRBD1 (5 bases). V lost 0 bases, J lost 4 bases, and 6 bases lay in between. This CDR3 contains 13 residues. Germline values: CDR1 LNHDA, CDR2 SQIVND (reference sequence). CDR3 DNA: TGTGCCAGTAGTATAGAGAGGGGCACTGAAGCTTTCTTT. Protein product: CASSIERGTEAFF.

This clonotype was observed many times. The chain recombines TRBV20-1 with TRBJ1-1; TRBD1 matches 11 bases. The CDR3 is 17 amino acids. Germline V gives CDR1 DFQATT, CDR2 SNEGSKA (reference sequence). The V segment lost 0 bases and the J segment 2 bases; nucleotides outside the gene matches: 8. CDR3 sequence (DNA): TGCAGTGCTAGAGATCTCAGGACAGGGGGCTTTAACACTGAAGCTTTCTTT. Translated, it gives CSARDLRTGGFNTEAFF.

Regarding this clonotype: This could be a read error, since a much larger clone is one nucleotide away. This chain joins TRBV18 and TRBJ2-3; D is perhaps TRBD2 (5 bases). Germline CDR1 is KGHSH and CDR2 is LQKENI. V gave up 6 bases and J gave up 4 bases, with 14 bases separating them. This CDR3 comprises 14 residues. CDR3 sequence: CASSEAGYADTQYF. The CDR3 DNA sequence: TGTGCCAGCTCGGAGGCCGGGTACGCAGATACGCAGTATTTT.

This clonotype was seen at least ten times. The V call is TRBV27, the J call TRBJ2-1; D gene uncertain. CDR1 MNHEY and CDR2 SMNVEV come from the germline V gene (reference sequence). Trimming removed 0 bases from V and 4 bases from J, with 13 bases in between. CDR3 length equals 16 residues. CDR3 sequence reads: CASSLSSATPYNEQFF. The CDR3 nucleotides read TGTGCCAGCAGTTTATCTTCGGCAACCCCTTACAATGAGCAGTTCTTC.

This clonotype was seen at least ten times. V and J are TRBV7-3 and TRBJ2-3; TRBD1 aligns across 7 bases. The germline CDR1 and CDR2 sequences are SGHTA and FQGTGA. The junction had 7 bases not matched to a gene; V was cut back by 5 bases and J by 5 bases. The CDR3 totals 14 residues. The CDR3 coding sequence is TGTGCCAGCAGCCCGACAGGGTTGGTAGATACGCAGTATTTT. Protein product: CASSPTGLVDTQYF.

This clonotype was observed many times. This chain links TRBV11-2 with TRBJ1-3; possibly TRBD1 for D (6 bases). V dropped 5 bases and J dropped 4 bases, with 15 bases sitting between them. The CDR3 is made up of 15 amino acids. Germline loops: CDR1 SGHAT, CDR2 FQNNGV. DNA of the CDR3: TGTGCCAGCAGCCTGGACAGCCTCAGCGGAAACACCATATATTTT. Protein sequence: CASSLDSLSGNTIYF.

This clonotype is a singleton in its sample. The V gene is TRBV28, the J gene TRBJ1-1; D is undetermined. V gave up 0 bases and J gave up 4 bases, with 6 bases separating them. Germline CDR1 reads MDHEN; CDR2 reads SYDVKM. The CDR3 spans 13 residues. CDR3 in amino acids: CASSLWEVTEAFF. The CDR3 nucleotides read TGTGCCAGCAGTTTATGGGAGGTCACTGAAGCTTTCTTT.

This clonotype was observed a few times. The chain combines TRBV19 with TRBJ2-7; perhaps TRBD1 as D (5 bases). V was shortened by 7 bases and J by 2 bases, with 15 bases between the two germline ends. This CDR3 has 14 amino acids. Germline lookup yields CDR1 LNHDA and CDR2 SQIVND (reference sequence). The CDR3 DNA sequence: TGTGCCAGTACTCCTCAGGGTTCTACCTACGAGCAGTACGTC. Translating gives CASTPQGSTYEQYV.

This clonotype occurred many times. The chain uses TRBV12-3 or TRBV12-4 and TRBJ2-7; 9 bases map to TRBD2. The J segment lost 4 bases and the V segment lost 6 bases, leaving 10 bases of the junction unmatched. The CDR3 is 15 amino acids. CDR3 sequence reads: CASSSEREDLYEQYV. The CDR3 bases are TGTGCCAGCAGCTCCGAGCGGGAGGACCTATACGAGCAGTACGTC.

Ten or more counts support this clonotype. It may be a read error: a sequence one base away is much more abundant. V is TRBV27 and J is TRBJ1-2; TRBD1 might be the D (6 bases). CDR3 length: 13 amino acids. Germline lookup yields CDR1 MNHEY and CDR2 SMNVEV (reference sequence). CDR3 sequence: CASSVDRNYGYAF. In nucleotides, the CDR3 is TGTGCCAGCAGTGTTGACAGGAACTATGGCTACGCCTTC.

This clonotype was detected many times. V usage is TRBV12-3 or TRBV12-4 and J usage is TRBJ2-1, with D unresolved. The length of the CDR3 is 15 residues. V lost 1 base and J 0 bases, leaving 7 bases between the germline ends. The CDR3, as DNA: TGTGCCAGCAGTTTAGGGAGTAACTCCTACAATGAGCAGTTCTTC. It encodes CASSLGSNSYNEQFF.